This passage covers 14 T cell receptor beta chains from one sample sequenced in a study of control samples from healthy donors and cancer patients. Sequencing used immunoSEQ multiplex PCR; TCRdb keeps in-frame clones, though not all of them. The table lists 170,000 or so clones, approximately 96% of them singletons, with 7.5% to 8.5% in the top ten. Input material: blood. The receptor source for this set is a woman aged 40 to 50 in good health.

The chain links TRBV19 to TRBJ1-1, with a tentative D call TRBD1 (6 bases). V was trimmed by 4 bases and J by 2 bases, leaving 14 bases between them. Germline CDR1 reads LNHDA; CDR2 reads SQIVND (reference sequence). The CDR3 is 15 residues long. Here the CDR3 reads CASSTNRASNTEAFF. In nucleotides, the CDR3 is TGTGCCAGTAGTACCAACAGGGCATCTAACACTGAAGCTTTCTTT. The variable domain in full, with the rest retrieved from reference TRBV19 and TRBJ1-1, is DGGITQSPKYLFRKEGQNVTLSCEQNLNHDAMYWYRQDPGQGLRLIYYSQIVNDFQKGDIAEGYSVSREKKESFPLTVTSAQKNPTAFYLCASSTNRASNTEAFFGQGTRLTVV.

CDR3 protein: CASSSPYGAGANVLTF. The CDR3 DNA is TGCGCCAGCAGCTCCCCGTATGGGGCTGGGGCCAACGTCCTGACTTTC. The chain recombines TRBV4-3 with TRBJ2-6; unclear D gene. Germline CDR1 and CDR2: LGHNA and YSLEER. The CDR3 spans 16 residues. V was shortened by 5 bases and J by 2 bases, with 13 bases between the two germline ends.

The chain employs TRBV12-3 or TRBV12-4 and TRBJ2-3; TRBD2 matches at 7 bases. The V and J ends lost 6 bases and 2 bases, in that order; junction bases with no gene match: 2. The CDR3 is 13 amino acids. CDR3 nucleotide sequence: TGTGCCAGCAGCAGCGGGGACACAGATACGCAGTATTTT. Amino acid sequence: CASSSGDTDTQYF.

This chain connects TRBV6-5 to TRBJ1-1; possibly TRBD1 for D (6 bases). The CDR3 length is 12 residues. Germline V CDR1 and CDR2: MNHEY, SVGAGI. Between the trimmed V and J ends, which lost 6 bases and 4 bases, there was a span of 9 bases. This CDR3 reads CASSRGGTEAFF. The CDR3 bases are TGTGCCAGCAGCCGAGGGGGCACTGAAGCTTTCTTT.

The V and J genes are TRBV19 and TRBJ2-1; 11 bases align to TRBD2. Trimming removed 4 bases from V and 3 bases from J; junction bases left unmatched: 2. The CDR3 is made up of 15 amino acids. CDR1 is LNHDA and CDR2 is SQIVND in the germline V gene (reference sequence). CDR3 in DNA: TGTGCCAGTAGTACCCTAGCGGGGGGCTACAATGAGCAGTTCTTC. It specifies CASSTLAGGYNEQFF.

In nucleotides, the CDR3 is TGTGCCAGCAGCGAGACAGGGTACGGGGAGACCCAGTACTTC. It translates to CASSETGYGETQYF. This chain links TRBV9 with TRBJ2-5, with 7 bases that match TRBD1. V dropped 3 bases and J dropped 5; count of bases not matched to a gene: 7. This CDR3 is built from 14 residues. Germline CDR1 is SGDLS and CDR2 is YYNGEE.

J is TRBJ2-7 and V is TRBV27; 7 positions match TRBD2. The CDR3 loop spans 13 amino acids. V shed 5 bases and J 6 bases; nucleotides not matched to a gene: 7. Germline CDR1 reads MNHEY; CDR2 reads SMNVEV (reference sequence). The DNA for the CDR3 is TGTGCCAGCAGTCTCCGGACTAGTGTCGAGCAGTACTTC. Protein product: CASSLRTSVEQYF.

This clone was found once. This sequence joins TRBV5-8 and TRBJ1-1; no firm D call. CDR3 length: 13 amino acids. CDR1 and CDR2 from the germline V gene are SGHTS and YDEGEE. V lost 4 bases, J lost 1 base, and 8 bases lay in between. CDR3 bases: TGTGCCAGCAGCCAACTGGGGAACACTGAAGCTTTCTTT. It yields the protein CASSQLGNTEAFF.

In this sample, this clone turned up once. This chain joins TRBV19 and TRBJ1-5; D is perhaps TRBD1 (6 bases). Germline CDR1 reads LNHDA; CDR2 reads SQIVND (reference sequence). The V and J ends lost 3 bases and 3 bases respectively, with 12 bases between them. The CDR3 sequence is 15 residues long. DNA for the CDR3: TGTGCCAGTAGTATGGGGCAGGGGATCAATCAGCCCCAGCATTTT. Translating it yields CASSMGQGINQPQHF.

This clone showed up just once. V and J are TRBV5-1 and TRBJ1-4, with unresolved D. Germline V gives CDR1 SGHRS, CDR2 YFSETQ. Trimming removed 2 bases from V and 0 bases from J, with 11 bases in between. The CDR3 has 16 amino acids. CDR3 coding DNA: TGCGCCAGCAGCTTAGGTCGAAGAGCAACTAATGAAAAACTGTTTTTT. Translating gives CASSLGRRATNEKLFF.

This clone showed up just a few times. The chain recombines TRBV27 with TRBJ2-3; D gene uncertain. Germline V CDR1 and CDR2: MNHEY, SMNVEV (reference sequence). CDR3 length equals 14 residues. With 2 bases removed from V and 5 bases from J, the gap between germline ends came to 11 bases. The CDR3 DNA reads as TGTGCCAGCAGTTTAGGCCCATTTCTAGATACGCAGTATTTT. This sequence encodes CASSLGPFLDTQYF.

This clone was picked up one time. This chain uses TRBV11-3 with TRBJ2-5; 13 bases agree with TRBD2. With 5 bases clipped from V and 5 bases from J, the junction kept 8 bases outside the gene matches. The V gene's germline CDR1 is SGHNT and CDR2 YENEEA. The CDR3 loop spans 16 amino acids. The CDR3 region is CASSITGLAGVETQYF. CDR3 nucleotide sequence: TGTGCCAGCAGCATCACCGGACTAGCGGGAGTGGAGACCCAGTACTTC.

This clone appeared a single time. V gene TRBV10-3 combines with J gene TRBJ1-6; possible D gene TRBD1, 5 bases. This CDR3 region has 13 residues. CDR1 and CDR2 (germline): ENHRY, SYGVKD. V was cut by 0 bases and J by 9 bases, with 6 bases left in between. The CDR3 bases are TGTGCCATCAGTGAGTCGGGGGGTTCACCCCTCCACTTT. Translation: CAISESGGSPLHF.

The gene calls are TRBV28 and TRBJ1-2, with 9 bases lining up with TRBD1. Germline V gene data show CDR1 as MDHEN and CDR2 as SYDVKM. J was trimmed by 8 bases and V by 6 bases; bases with no gene match: 10. The CDR3 has 14 residues. The CDR3 sequence: CASRPTGGAGGYTF. CDR3 DNA: TGTGCCAGCAGGCCCACAGGGGGCGCAGGAGGCTACACCTTC.